These T cell receptor beta chains were read from a single sample in a study of blood T cell repertoires in COVID-19. Profiled with immunoSEQ multiplex PCR; TCRdb holds only in-frame clones, not every one. This table has some 360,000 clones, 87% appearing once. Sequences were obtained from peripheral blood. These receptors all stem from a woman aged 55 to 70 with COVID-19, enrolled during active disease. The CDR3 runs from the conserved cysteine through the conserved F or W. A D gene is named only where the DNA matches it firmly. Only part of the rows carry a size: once, few, many, or a class if the clone is expanded.

>TRBV18|TRBJ1-1|.|.
TGTGCCAGCTCATGGAGTGTGAACACTGAAGCTTTCTTT
CASSWSVNTEAFF
>TRBV19|TRBJ2-7|.|.
TGTGCCAGTAGTATGAGGAGGGGGGGAACCTACGAGCAGTACTTC
CASSMRRGGTYEQYF
>TRBV5-6|TRBJ1-2|.|TRBD1
TGTGCCAGCAGCTTCAAATTATGGACAGGGGACGGCTACACCTTC
CASSFKLWTGDGYTF
>TRBV19|TRBJ2-5|many|.
TGTGCCAGTAGTTTCGGACAGCCCCCCGGAGAGACCCAGTACTTC
CASSFGQPPGETQYF
>TRBV7-3|TRBJ2-7|few|TRBD2
TGTGCCAGCAGCTTAACGTCACTAGCGGGGGGCGAGCAGTACTTC
CASSLTSLAGGEQYF
>TRBV5-1|TRBJ1-2|.|.
TGCGCCAGCAGCTACCTGGCAGGGACAAACTATGGCTACACCTTC
CASSYLAGTNYGYTF
>TRBV4-1|TRBJ1-1|.|TRBD1
TGCGCCAGCACACGGGACAGGGGGCACACTGAAGCTTTCTTT
CASTRDRGHTEAFF
>TRBV5-1|TRBJ1-1|.|TRBD1
TGCGCCAGCCAAAGAGGGGACAGGGGACCGAACACTGAAGCTTTCTTT
CASQRGDRGPNTEAFF
>TRBV19|TRBJ2-1|.|.
TGTGCCAGTACTAACGGTTACTACAATGAGCAGTTCTTC
CASTNGYYNEQFF
>TRBV7-9|TRBJ2-7|.|TRBD2
TGTGCCAGCAGCCTCTCCGGGGGGACCTACGAGCAGTACTTC
CASSLSGGTYEQYF
>TRBV28|TRBJ1-4|once|.
TGTGCCAGCAGTCCGTCGGTCGCTGGGTTAAGCGGAAAACTGTTTTTT
CASSPSVAGLSGKLFF
>TRBV6-5|TRBJ2-2|once|TRBD1
TGTGCCAGCAGGGGGACAGGGTCGAACACCGGGGAGCTGTTTTTT
CASRGTGSNTGELFF
>TRBV4-2|TRBJ1-1|.|TRBD1
TGTGCCAGCAGCCTTACGGGGACAGGGGGGAACACTGAAGCTTTCTTT
CASSLTGTGGNTEAFF
>TRBV5-1|TRBJ1-1|.|.
TGCGCCAGCAGCGCTGCGACAGTGAACACTGAAGCTTTCTTT
CASSAATVNTEAFF
>TRBV18|TRBJ1-4|.|.
TGTGCCAGCTCCCCCGCAGGGGTGGGTGAAAAACTGTTTTTT
CASSPAGVGEKLFF
>TRBV3-1/TRBV3-2|TRBJ1-1|.|.
TGTGCCAGCAGCCAAGGGGGCAGGGGCCCACTGAACACTGAAGCTTTCTTT
CASSQGGRGPLNTEAFF
>TRBV2|TRBJ2-1|.|TRBD2
TGTGCCAGCAGTCGGACTAGCGGGGGTAATGAGCAGTTCTTC
CASSRTSGGNEQFF
>TRBV7-3|TRBJ1-5|.|.
TGTGCCAGCAGCTCACACCCGGGTCAGCCCCAGCATTTT
CASSSHPGQPQHF
>TRBV9|TRBJ1-1|.|.
TGTGCCAGCAGCGTAGGGACACATCCTGAAGCTTTCTTT
CASSVGTHPEAFF
>TRBV18|TRBJ2-7|.|.
TGTGCCAGCTCACCCGGGACGGGGGTCTACGAGCAGTACTTC
CASSPGTGVYEQYF
>TRBV11-2|TRBJ1-6|.|TRBD1
TGTGCCAGCAGCCGGGACAGATATAATTCACCCCTCCACTTT
CASSRDRYNSPLHF
>TRBV27|TRBJ2-2|.|.
TGTGCCAGCAGTTTATCCCCAGGGAACACCGGGGAGCTGTTTTTT
CASSLSPGNTGELFF
>TRBV11-2|TRBJ2-3|.|TRBD2
TGTGCCAGCAGCTTAGCGGGGGGTCGTACAGATACGCAGTATTTT
CASSLAGGRTDTQYF
>TRBV19|TRBJ1-5|.|TRBD1
TGTGCCAGTAGTATAACAGGGGTCAATCAGCCCCAGCATTTT
CASSITGVNQPQHF
>TRBV3-1/TRBV3-2|TRBJ1-1|.|TRBD1
TGTGCCAGCAGCCAAATTTATACAGGGGGCCGGGCGGGGACTGAAGCTTTCTTT
CASSQIYTGGRAGTEAFF
>TRBV4-1|TRBJ1-1|many|.
TGCGCCAGCAGCCAGAGGGAATCGACTGAAGCTTTCTTT
CASSQRESTEAFF
>TRBV19|TRBJ1-2|.|.
TGTGCCAGTAGTATTGGTGGCAGGGGAAGGGGCTACACCTTC
CASSIGGRGRGYTF
>TRBV6-6|TRBJ1-4|.|TRBD1
TGTGCCAGCAGTTACGACAGGGTTAATGAAAAACTGTTTTTT
CASSYDRVNEKLFF
>TRBV7-2|TRBJ1-4|.|TRBD1
TGTGCCAGCAGCTTCCCGACAGGGACGACTGAAAAACTGTTTTTT
CASSFPTGTTEKLFF
>TRBV6-2/TRBV6-3|TRBJ2-7|.|.
TGTGCCAGCAGTTACTACAGATACGAGCAGTACTTC
CASSYYRYEQYF
>TRBV5-4|TRBJ2-1|.|TRBD2
TGTGCCAGCAGTTCTAAACTAGCGGGGGCCCATGAGCAGTTCTTC
CASSSKLAGAHEQFF
>TRBV6-2/TRBV6-3|TRBJ1-2|.|TRBD1
TGTGCCAGCAGTTCTCCTAGGGGGCGGGACGGCTACACCTTC
CASSSPRGRDGYTF
>TRBV18|TRBJ2-2|.|.
TGTGCCAGCTCTCCGGGGGACAGAAACACCGGGGAGCTGTTTTTT
CASSPGDRNTGELFF
>TRBV5-6|TRBJ2-2|.|TRBD1
TGTGCCAGCAGCTTGCCCGGACAGGGAAGGACCGGGGAGCTGTTTTTT
CASSLPGQGRTGELFF
>TRBV25-1|TRBJ1-6|.|.
TGTGCCAGCAGTCGGGGGTCTCCCTATAATTCACCCCTCCACTTT
CASSRGSPYNSPLHF
>TRBV4-1|TRBJ1-4|.|TRBD1
TGCGCCAGCAGCCAAGGTACAGGGGGCGCGTTTGAAAAACTGTTTTTT
CASSQGTGGAFEKLFF
>TRBV7-8|TRBJ2-2|.|TRBD1
TGTGCCAGCAGCTCTCCCGGGACAGGGGCCTGGCTGTCCGGGGAGCTGTTTTTT
CASSSPGTGAWLSGELFF
>TRBV6-1|TRBJ2-7|.|TRBD2
TGTGCCAGCAGTGAAATGGCGGGGGGGCTATACGAGCAGTACTTC
CASSEMAGGLYEQYF
>TRBV3-1/TRBV3-2|TRBJ1-2|once|.
TGTGCCAGCAGCCAAGCTGACAGCCGGGTGACAGGCGGCTACACCTTC
CASSQADSRVTGGYTF
>TRBV5-1|TRBJ1-1|.|TRBD1
TGCGCCAGCCGAAATTTACAGGGGGCGCACACTGAAGCTTTCTTT
CASRNLQGAHTEAFF
>TRBV14|TRBJ2-2|.|.
TGTGCCAGCAGCCGGAATGGACAGAAGGCCGGGGAGCTGTTTTTT
CASSRNGQKAGELFF
>TRBV3-1/TRBV3-2|TRBJ1-5|.|.
TGTGCCAGCAGCCAACGTGGAGGTCCTCAGCCCCAGCATTTT
CASSQRGGPQPQHF